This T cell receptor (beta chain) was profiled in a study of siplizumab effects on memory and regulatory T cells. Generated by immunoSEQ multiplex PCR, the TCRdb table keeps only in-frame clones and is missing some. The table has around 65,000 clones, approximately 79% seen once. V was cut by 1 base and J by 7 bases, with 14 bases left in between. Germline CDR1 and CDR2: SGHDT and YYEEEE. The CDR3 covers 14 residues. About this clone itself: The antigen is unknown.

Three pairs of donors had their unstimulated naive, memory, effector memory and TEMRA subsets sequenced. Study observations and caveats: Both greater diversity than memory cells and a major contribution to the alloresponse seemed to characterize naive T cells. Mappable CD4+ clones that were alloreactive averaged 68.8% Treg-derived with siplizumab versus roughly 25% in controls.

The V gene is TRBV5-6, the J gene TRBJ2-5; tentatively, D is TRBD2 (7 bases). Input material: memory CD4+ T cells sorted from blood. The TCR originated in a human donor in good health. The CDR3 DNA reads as TGTGCCAGCAGCTTGCGGGGGGCCCCCGGGACCCAGTACTTC. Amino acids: CASSLRGAPGTQYF.